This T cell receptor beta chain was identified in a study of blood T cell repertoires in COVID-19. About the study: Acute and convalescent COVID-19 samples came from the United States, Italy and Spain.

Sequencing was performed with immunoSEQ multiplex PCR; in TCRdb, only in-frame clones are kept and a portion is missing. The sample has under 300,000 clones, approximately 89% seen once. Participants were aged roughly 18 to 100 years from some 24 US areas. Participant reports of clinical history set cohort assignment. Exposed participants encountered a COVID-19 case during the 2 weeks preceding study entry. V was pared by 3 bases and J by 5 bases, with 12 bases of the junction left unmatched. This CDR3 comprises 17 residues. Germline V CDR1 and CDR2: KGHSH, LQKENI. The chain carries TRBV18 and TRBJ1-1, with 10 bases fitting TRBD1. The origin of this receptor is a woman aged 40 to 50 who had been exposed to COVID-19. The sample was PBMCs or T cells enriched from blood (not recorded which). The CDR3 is CASSPPSKTGGVTEAFF. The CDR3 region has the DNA TGTGCCAGCTCACCTCCTTCAAAGACAGGGGGCGTTACTGAAGCTTTCTTT.